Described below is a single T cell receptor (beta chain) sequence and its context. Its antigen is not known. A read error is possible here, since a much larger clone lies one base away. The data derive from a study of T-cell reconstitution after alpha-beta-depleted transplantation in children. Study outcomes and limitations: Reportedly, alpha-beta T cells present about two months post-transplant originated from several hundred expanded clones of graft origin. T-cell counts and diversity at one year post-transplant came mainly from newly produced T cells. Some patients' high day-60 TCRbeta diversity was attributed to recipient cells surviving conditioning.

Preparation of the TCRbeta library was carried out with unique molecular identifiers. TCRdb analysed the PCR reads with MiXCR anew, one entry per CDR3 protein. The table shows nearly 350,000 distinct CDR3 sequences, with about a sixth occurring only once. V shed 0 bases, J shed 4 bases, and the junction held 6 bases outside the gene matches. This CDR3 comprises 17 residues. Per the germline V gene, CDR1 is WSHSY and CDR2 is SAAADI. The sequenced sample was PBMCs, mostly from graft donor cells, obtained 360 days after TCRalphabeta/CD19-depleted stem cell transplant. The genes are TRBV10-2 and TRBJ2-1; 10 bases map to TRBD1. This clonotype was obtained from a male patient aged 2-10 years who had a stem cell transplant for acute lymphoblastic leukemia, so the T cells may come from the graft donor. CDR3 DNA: TGCGCCAGCAGTGAGTCGACAGGGGGCGAGTGGTACAATGAGCAGTTCTTC. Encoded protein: CASSESTGGEWYNEQFF.